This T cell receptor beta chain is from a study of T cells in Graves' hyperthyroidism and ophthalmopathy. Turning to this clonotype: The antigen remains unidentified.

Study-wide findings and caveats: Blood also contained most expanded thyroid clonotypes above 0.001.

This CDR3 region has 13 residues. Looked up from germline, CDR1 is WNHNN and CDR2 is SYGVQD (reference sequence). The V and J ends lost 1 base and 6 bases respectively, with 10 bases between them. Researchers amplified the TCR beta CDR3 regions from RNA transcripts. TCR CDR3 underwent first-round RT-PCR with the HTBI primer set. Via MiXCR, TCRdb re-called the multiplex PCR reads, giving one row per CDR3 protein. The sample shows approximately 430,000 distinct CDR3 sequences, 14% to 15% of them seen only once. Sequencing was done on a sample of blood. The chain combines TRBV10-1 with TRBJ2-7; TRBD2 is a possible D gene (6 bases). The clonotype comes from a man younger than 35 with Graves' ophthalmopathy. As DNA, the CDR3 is TGCGCCAGCAGTGAGTTTGCGGGGATCGAGCAGTACTTC. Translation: CASSEFAGIEQYF.